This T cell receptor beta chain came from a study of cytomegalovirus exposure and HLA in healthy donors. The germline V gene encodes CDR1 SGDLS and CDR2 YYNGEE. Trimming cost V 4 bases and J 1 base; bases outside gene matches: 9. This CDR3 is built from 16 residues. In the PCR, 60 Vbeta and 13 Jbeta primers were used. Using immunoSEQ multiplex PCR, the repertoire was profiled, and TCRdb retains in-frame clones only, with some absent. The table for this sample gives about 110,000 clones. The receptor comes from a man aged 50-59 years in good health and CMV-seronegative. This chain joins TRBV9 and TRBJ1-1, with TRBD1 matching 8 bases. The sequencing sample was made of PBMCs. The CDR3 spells CASSKLQGVTNTEAFF. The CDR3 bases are TGTGCCAGCAGCAAATTACAGGGGGTCACGAACACTGAAGCTTTCTTT.